This record looks at one T cell receptor beta chain sequence and its context. The entry originates in a study of cytomegalovirus exposure and HLA in healthy donors. The CDR3 has 15 residues. Germline CDR1 and CDR2: SGHAT and FQNNGV. Unmatched junction bases numbered 4, after V lost 6 bases and J lost 0 bases. Method: immunoSEQ multiplex PCR; TCRdb's copy keeps in-frame clones and lacks some. The sample consists of roughly 130,000 clones, 88% of them appearing once. The chain has TRBV11-2 and TRBJ2-4, with TRBD2 matching 8 bases. This receptor was identified in a man aged 25 to 45 in good health and CMV-seronegative. The source material was PBMCs. Here the CDR3 DNA reads TGTGCCAGCAGGACCCTAGCGGGAGCCAAAAACATTCAGTACTTC. It yields the protein CASRTLAGAKNIQYF.